There are a few counts of the clone carrying this T cell receptor (beta chain). Its antigen is not known. Gene names and germline match the mouse. Read coverage stops 4 residues before the CDR3 terminus; the germline J gene supplies the remainder. Germline lookup yields CDR1 SGHDT and CDR2 FRDEAV. J lost 2 bases, V lost 5 bases, and 10 bases had no gene match. The CDR3 contains 15 residues. Sorting of pooled cutaneous lymph node cells used CD4, CD8alpha, NKG2D, NKG2ACE and other markers. Sequencing templates came from extracted RNA that was reverse transcribed into cDNA. Measured with immunoSEQ multiplex PCR; TCRdb has only the in-frame clones, and not every one. The sample yields about 300,000 clones, without any singletons. This entry belongs to a study of CD8+ T cells in alopecia areata. Study-level background: Recipients were approximately 6-11-week-old female C3H/HeJ mice grafted with skin from approximately 6-12-month-old C3H/HeJ donors with spontaneous alopecia.

General study results and limits: Patients shared TCRs less clearly than mice did, possibly owing to HLA. Lesional scalp exceeded normal scalp in clonality, especially in alopecia totalis/universalis.

The gene calls are TRBV14 and TRBJ2-7; 7 nucleotides line up with TRBD1. Sequencing was carried out using CD4+ T cells sorted from a lymph node. This clonotype was obtained from a C3H/HeJ mouse with alopecia areata. The strain's MHC type: H2-k. Partial CDR3 DNA: TGTGCCAGCAGACCGGGACAGCAACAAACCTAT. Its translation is CASRPGQQQTY. The whole CDR3 sequence reads CASRPGQQQTYEQYF. Variable domain in full (rest from reference TRBV14 and TRBJ2-7): EAGVTQSPRYAVLQEGQAVSFWCDPISGHDTLYWYQQPRDQGPQLLVYFRDEAVIDNSQLPSDRFSAVRPKGTNSTLKIQSAKQGDTATYLCASRPGQQQTYEQYFGPGTRLTVL.